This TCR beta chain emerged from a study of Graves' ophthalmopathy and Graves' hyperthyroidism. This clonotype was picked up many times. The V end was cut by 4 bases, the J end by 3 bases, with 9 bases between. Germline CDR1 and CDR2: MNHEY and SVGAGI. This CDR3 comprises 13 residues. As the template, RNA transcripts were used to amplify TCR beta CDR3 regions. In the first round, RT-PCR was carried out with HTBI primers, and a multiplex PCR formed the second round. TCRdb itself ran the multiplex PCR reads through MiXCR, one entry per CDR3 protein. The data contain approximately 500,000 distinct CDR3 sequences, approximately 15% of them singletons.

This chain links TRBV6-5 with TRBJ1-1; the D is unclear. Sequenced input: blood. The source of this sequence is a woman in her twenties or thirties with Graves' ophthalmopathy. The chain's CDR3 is CASSSPRDTEAFF. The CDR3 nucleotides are TGTGCCAGCAGTTCCCCGCGGGACACTGAAGCTTTCTTT.